What follows is one T cell receptor (beta chain) and its context. This sample stems from a study of PD-L1 blockade in urothelial cancer. Time point described: pretreatment peripheral blood. Anywhere from 1 to 8 samples came from each patient, spanning pretreatment and on-treatment. The investigators introduced synthetic TCR analog templates into each PCR as spikes. The table came from immunoSEQ multiplex PCR; TCRdb's copy has only in-frame clones and leaves some out. In the table there are roughly 47,000 clones, 60% to 85% of which are singletons. CDR1 is MRHNA, CDR2 SNTAGT, per germline. V lost 4 bases and J lost 4; bases outside the gene matches: 11. This CDR3 is 18 amino acids long.

Sequences were derived from PBMCs, sampled around atezolizumab (anti-PD-L1) treatment. The rearrangement links TRBV6-4 to TRBJ2-6; 9 bases are a match to TRBD1. This TCR derives from a man aged 70-80 years with urothelial cancer. CDR3 nucleotide sequence: TGTGCCAGCAGTGTCAACCTACAGGGGGCAGGGGGGGCCAACGTCCTGACTTTC. This translates into CASSVNLQGAGGANVLTF.